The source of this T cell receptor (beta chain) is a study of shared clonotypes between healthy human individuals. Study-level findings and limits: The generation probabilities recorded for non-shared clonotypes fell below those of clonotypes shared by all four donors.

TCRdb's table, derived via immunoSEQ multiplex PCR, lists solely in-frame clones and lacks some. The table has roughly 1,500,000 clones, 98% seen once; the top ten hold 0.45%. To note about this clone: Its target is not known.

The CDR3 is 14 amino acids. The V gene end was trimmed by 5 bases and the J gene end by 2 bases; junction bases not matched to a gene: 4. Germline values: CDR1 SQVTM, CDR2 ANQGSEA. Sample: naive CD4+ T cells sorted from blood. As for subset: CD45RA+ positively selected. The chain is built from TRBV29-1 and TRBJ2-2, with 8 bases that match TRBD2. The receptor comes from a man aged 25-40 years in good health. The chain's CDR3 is CSVRGLGNTGELFF. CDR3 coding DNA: TGCAGCGTTAGGGGACTAGGTAACACCGGGGAGCTGTTTTTT.